This TCR beta chain was obtained from a study of blood T cell repertoires in COVID-19. Study background: Sites in the United States, Italy and Spain provided acute and convalescent COVID-19 samples. The cDNA or gDNA used as material had been derived from T cells, B-cell-depleted T cells, or PBMCs.

Under the authors' procedure: From reference gene primer amplification, estimates of nucleated cell counts were derived. Only in-frame clones appear in the TCRdb table, and some are missing; sequencing was by immunoSEQ multiplex PCR. That table furnishes V, J and clone size, whereas the DNA furnished D and trimming. The sample includes roughly 63,000 clones, 79% of them seen just once. This clonotype originated in a human donor in a cohort sampled during active COVID-19. Sample: peripheral blood.

Written as DNA, the CDR3 is TGCGCCAGCAGCTTGGGGAGGACCGAAAACACTGAAGCTTTCTTT. Translation gives CASSLGRTENTEAFF. This chain links TRBV5-1 with TRBJ1-1; unclear D gene. V shed 0 bases and J shed 2 bases, with 11 bases lying between them. The CDR3 totals 15 residues. CDR1 and CDR2 from the germline V gene are SGHRS and YFSETQ.